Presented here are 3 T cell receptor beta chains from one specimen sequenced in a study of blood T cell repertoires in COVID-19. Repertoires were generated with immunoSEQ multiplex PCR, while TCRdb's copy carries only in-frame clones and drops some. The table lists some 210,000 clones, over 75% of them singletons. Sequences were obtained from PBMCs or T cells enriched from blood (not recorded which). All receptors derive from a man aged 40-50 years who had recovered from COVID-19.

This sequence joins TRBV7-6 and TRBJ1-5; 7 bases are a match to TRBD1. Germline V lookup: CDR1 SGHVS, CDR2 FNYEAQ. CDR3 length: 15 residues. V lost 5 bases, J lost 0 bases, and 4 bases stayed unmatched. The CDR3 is CASSPGTDSNQPQHF. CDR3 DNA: TGTGCCAGCAGCCCCGGGACAGATAGCAATCAGCCCCAGCATTTT.

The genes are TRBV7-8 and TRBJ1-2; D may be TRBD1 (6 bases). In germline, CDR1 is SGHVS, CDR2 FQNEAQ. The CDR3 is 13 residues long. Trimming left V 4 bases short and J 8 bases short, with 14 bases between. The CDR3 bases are TGTGCCAGCAGCTCAACAGGGTATGGGGGCTACACCTTC. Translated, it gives CASSSTGYGGYTF. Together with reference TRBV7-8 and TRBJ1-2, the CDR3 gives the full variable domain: GAGVSQSPRYKVAKRGQDVALRCDPISGHVSLFWYQQALGQGPEFLTYFQNEAQLDKSGLPSDRFFAERPEGSVSTLKIQRTQQEDSAVYLCASSSTGYGGYTFGSGTRLTVV.

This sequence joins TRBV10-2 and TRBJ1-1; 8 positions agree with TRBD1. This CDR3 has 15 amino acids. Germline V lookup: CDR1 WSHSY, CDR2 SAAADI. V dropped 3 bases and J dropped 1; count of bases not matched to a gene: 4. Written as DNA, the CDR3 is TGCGCCAGCAGTGATCCAGGGGGCCGGAACACTGAAGCTTTCTTT. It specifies CASSDPGGRNTEAFF.